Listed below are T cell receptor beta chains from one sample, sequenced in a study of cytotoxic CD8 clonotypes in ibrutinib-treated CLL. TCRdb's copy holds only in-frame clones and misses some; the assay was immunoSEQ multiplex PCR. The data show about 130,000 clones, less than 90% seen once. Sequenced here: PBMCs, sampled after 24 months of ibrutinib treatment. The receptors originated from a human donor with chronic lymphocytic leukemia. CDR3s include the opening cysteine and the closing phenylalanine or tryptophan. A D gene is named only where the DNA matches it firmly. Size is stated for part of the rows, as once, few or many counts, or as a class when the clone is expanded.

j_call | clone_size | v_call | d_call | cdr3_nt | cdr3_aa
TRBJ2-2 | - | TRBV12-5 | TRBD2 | TGTGCTAGTGGTTTAGGACTAGCTGGCACCGGGGAGCTGTTTTTT | CASGLGLAGTGELFF
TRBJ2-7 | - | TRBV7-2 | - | TGTGCCAGCAGCTTAGATGGCAGTATCTCCTACGAGCAGTACTTC | CASSLDGSISYEQYF
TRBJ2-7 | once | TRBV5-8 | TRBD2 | TGTGCCAGCAGGGGAGGGGCGCGTGTGTACGAGCAGTACTTC | CASRGGARVYEQYF
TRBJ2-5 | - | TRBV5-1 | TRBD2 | TGCGCCAGCAGCCCCCCGGGGACTAGCGTTTCCCAGTACTTC | CASSPPGTSVSQYF
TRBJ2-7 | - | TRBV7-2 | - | TGTGCCAGCAGCCCAAGCTCCTACGAGCAGTACTTC | CASSPSSYEQYF
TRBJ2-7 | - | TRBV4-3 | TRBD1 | TGCGCCAGCAGCCAAGCAACAGGGGATTTCACCTACGAGCAGTACTTC | CASSQATGDFTYEQYF
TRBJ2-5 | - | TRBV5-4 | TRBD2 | TGTGCCAGCAGCAGGGGACTACAAGAGACCCAGTACTTC | CASSRGLQETQYF
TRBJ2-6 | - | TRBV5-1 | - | TGCGCCAGCAGCTTGGGCATCGCGACGGCCACATCACCAACTGGGGCCAACGTCCTGACTTTC | CASSLGIATATSPTGANVLTF
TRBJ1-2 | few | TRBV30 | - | TGTGCCTGGAGTATGGGAATGGGGGGTGGCTACACCTTC | CAWSMGMGGGYTF
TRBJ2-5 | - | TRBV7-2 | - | TGTGCCAGCAGCTTAGAGGGAGGGGGCCAGACCCAGTACTTC | CASSLEGGGQTQYF
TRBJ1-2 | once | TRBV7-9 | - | TGTGCCAGCAGCCTAAAGGACAGCGGCTATGGCTACACCTTC | CASSLKDSGYGYTF
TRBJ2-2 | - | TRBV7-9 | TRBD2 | TGTGCCAGCAGTCCCGGACTAGCGGGGGTTACCGGGGAGCTGTTTTTT | CASSPGLAGVTGELFF
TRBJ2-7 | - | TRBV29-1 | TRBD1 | TGCAGCGTAGAGGACAGGCGTGGGGAGCAGTACTTC | CSVEDRRGEQYF
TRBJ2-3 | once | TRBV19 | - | TGTGCCAGTAGTAAGGGACAAAACACAGATACGCAGTATTTT | CASSKGQNTDTQYF
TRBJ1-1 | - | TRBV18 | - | TGTGCCAGCTCACCAAGTCTCGCGTCTAACACTGAAGCTTTCTTT | CASSPSLASNTEAFF
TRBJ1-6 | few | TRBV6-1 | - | TGTGCCAGCAATACAGGGACAAATTCACCCCTCCACTTT | CASNTGTNSPLHF
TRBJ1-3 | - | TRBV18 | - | TGTGCCAGCTCACCGTTACAGGGCTATGGAAACACCATATATTTT | CASSPLQGYGNTIYF
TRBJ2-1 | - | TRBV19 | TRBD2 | TGTGCCAGTAGTATTCTAGCGGGGGGGCAGAATGAGCAGTTCTTC | CASSILAGGQNEQFF
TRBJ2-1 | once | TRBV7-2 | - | TGTGCCAGCAGCTTTGAACTAGGGGGTGAGCAGTTCTTC | CASSFELGGEQFF
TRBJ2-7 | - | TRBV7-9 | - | TGTGCCACTGGGACGAACTACGAGCAGTACTTC | CATGTNYEQYF
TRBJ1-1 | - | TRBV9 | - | TGTGCCAGCAGCGTAGGACCGGGGAACACTGAAGCTTTCTTT | CASSVGPGNTEAFF
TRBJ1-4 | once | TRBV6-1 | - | TGTGCCAGCAGTGAAAGGGGATTGGCAGGGGCGGTCGGAAAACTGTTTTTT | CASSERGLAGAVGKLFF
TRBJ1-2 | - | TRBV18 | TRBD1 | TGTGCCAGCTCATTTAGACCGGGACAGGGCTTCAGCTATGGCTACACCTTC | CASSFRPGQGFSYGYTF
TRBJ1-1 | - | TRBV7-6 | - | TGTGCCAGCAGCCGCAGGCTTACTGAAGCTTTCTTT | CASSRRLTEAFF
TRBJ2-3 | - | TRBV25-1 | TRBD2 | TGTGCCAGCAGTGGCCCCGGGTCCGGGGGGTCCGATACGCAGTATTTT | CASSGPGSGGSDTQYF
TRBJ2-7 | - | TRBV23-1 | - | TGCGCCAGCAGTGAGGGCCACCCACCCTACGAGCAGTACTTC | CASSEGHPPYEQYF
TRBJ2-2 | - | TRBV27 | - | TGTGCCAGCAGTTACGGGCGGGGTCTTAACACCGGGGAGCTGTTTTTT | CASSYGRGLNTGELFF
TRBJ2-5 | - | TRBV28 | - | TGTGCCAGCAGTTTTACCGACCAAGAGACCCAGTACTTC | CASSFTDQETQYF
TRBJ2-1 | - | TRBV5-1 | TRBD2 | TGCGCCAGCAGCCCGGGACTAGCGGGGGCCCTCTCCTACAATGAGCAGTTCTTC | CASSPGLAGALSYNEQFF
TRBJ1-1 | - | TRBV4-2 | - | TGTGCCAGCAGCCGGGGGACGGGGGCGCGGGCTGAAGCTTTCTTT | CASSRGTGARAEAFF
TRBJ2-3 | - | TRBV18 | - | TGTGCCAGCTCCACGGGACCCCAAGATACGCAGTATTTT | CASSTGPQDTQYF
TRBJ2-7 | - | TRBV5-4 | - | TGTGCCAGCAGCGTAGACACCTCCTACGAGCAGTACTTC | CASSVDTSYEQYF
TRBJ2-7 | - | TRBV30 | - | TGTGCCGGTAAGCGACAGTCCTACGAGCAGTACTTC | CAGKRQSYEQYF
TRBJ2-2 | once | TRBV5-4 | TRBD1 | TGTGCCAGCAGACGGGACAGGCGGGTCACCGGGGAGCTGTTTTTT | CASRRDRRVTGELFF
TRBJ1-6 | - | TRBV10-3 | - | TGTGCCATCAGTGGGGTTGGGGTACCCCTCCACTTT | CAISGVGVPLHF
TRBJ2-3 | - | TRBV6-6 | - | TGTGCCAGCAGTATCCTGAGATTCACAGATACGCAGTATTTT | CASSILRFTDTQYF
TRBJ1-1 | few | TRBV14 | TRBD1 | TGTGCCAGCAGCCAAACAGACAGGGGGTACACTGAAGCTTTCTTT | CASSQTDRGYTEAFF
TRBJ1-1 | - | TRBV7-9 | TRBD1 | TGTGCCAGCAGCCTCCGACAGGGCAGGGGAGGGAACACTGAAGCTTTCTTT | CASSLRQGRGGNTEAFF
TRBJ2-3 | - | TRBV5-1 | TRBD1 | TGCGCCAGCAGCCCAGCTACAGGGGGCGCAGATACGCAGTATTTT | CASSPATGGADTQYF
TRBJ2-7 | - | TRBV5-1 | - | TGCGCCAGCAGCTTGGGAGAGGGAGTTCCCTACGAGCAGTACTTC | CASSLGEGVPYEQYF
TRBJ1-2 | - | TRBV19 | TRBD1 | TGTGCCAGTAGTATTCAGGCAGGGGGCCCCACCAACTATGGCTACACCTTC | CASSIQAGGPTNYGYTF
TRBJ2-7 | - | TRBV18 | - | TGTGCCAGCTCCCCTCCCGGGTCCTACGAGCAGTACTTC | CASSPPGSYEQYF
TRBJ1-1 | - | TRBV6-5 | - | TGTGCCAGCCTGGGGGGTAGCCCTGAAGCTTTCTTT | CASLGGSPEAFF
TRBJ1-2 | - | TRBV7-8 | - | TGTGCCAGCAGCTGGGGGCTTAGGGGACTGGTCGATTCGGCGGGCTATGGCTACACCTTC | CASSWGLRGLVDSAGYGYTF
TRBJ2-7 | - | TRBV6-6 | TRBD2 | TGTGCCAGCAGTGGCGGGACTAGCGGGGGGTACGAGCAGTACTTC | CASSGGTSGGYEQYF
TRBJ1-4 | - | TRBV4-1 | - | TGCGCCAGCAGCCACCCGGGTGAAAAACTGTTTTTT | CASSHPGEKLFF
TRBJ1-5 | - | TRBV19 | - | TGTGCCAGTAGTATAACAGTTAATCAGCCCCAGCATTTT | CASSITVNQPQHF
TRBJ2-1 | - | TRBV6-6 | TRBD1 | TGTGCCAGCACGATACCGGGACAGGGAATGAATGAGCAGTTCTTC | CASTIPGQGMNEQFF
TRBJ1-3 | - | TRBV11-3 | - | TGTGCCAGCAGCTTAGTAGCAGGCTCTGGAAACACCATATATTTT | CASSLVAGSGNTIYF
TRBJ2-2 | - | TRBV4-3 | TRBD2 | TGCGCCAGCAGCCAAGATCAAGGCGGGGGGGCCTCCTGGACCGGGGAGCTGTTTTTT | CASSQDQGGGASWTGELFF
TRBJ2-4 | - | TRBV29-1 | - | TGCAGCGTTGAAGGGGGCGCGGGAAACATTCAGTACTTC | CSVEGGAGNIQYF
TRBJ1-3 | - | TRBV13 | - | TGTGCCAGCAGCTTAGGAGGGGTCTCTGGAAACACCATATATTTT | CASSLGGVSGNTIYF
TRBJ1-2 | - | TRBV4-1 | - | TGCGCCAGCAGCCAAGAGGTCACTAACTATGGCTACACCTTC | CASSQEVTNYGYTF
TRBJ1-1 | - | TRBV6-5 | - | TGTGCCAGCAGTTATTATCAGGCCACTGAAGCTTTCTTT | CASSYYQATEAFF
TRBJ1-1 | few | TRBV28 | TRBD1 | TGTGCCAGCAGTCTTACCAGGGGGGGCACTGAAGCTTTCTTT | CASSLTRGGTEAFF
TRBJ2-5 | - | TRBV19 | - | TGTGCCAGTAGTATAGGGATTACCTCGCAAGAGACCCAGTACTTC | CASSIGITSQETQYF
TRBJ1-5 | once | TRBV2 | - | TGTGCCAGCAGAAGCGGACGGAGCAATCAGCCCCAGCATTTT | CASRSGRSNQPQHF